This entry lists 10 T cell receptor beta chains sequenced from one sample in a study of PD-1 blockade in classical Hodgkin lymphoma. The protocol was immunoSEQ multiplex PCR, while the TCRdb copy is restricted to in-frame clones and leaves out a portion. Here the sample spans more than 15,000 clones, 80% to 95% being singletons. The sample's time point: newly diagnosed, previously untreated cHL patient sample. Purification of CD4+ T cells from thawed PBMCs was performed via magnetic negative selection. Material for sequencing was CD4+ T cells from blood. The origin of the receptors is a human donor with classical Hodgkin lymphoma.

This clone was seen only once. This chain joins TRBV5-4 and TRBJ1-2; D gene ambiguous. Germline CDR1 SGHNT, CDR2 YYREEE (reference sequence). Trimming removed 0 bases from V and 0 bases from J, with 6 bases in between. This CDR3 spans 14 amino acids. CDR3 protein: CASSLVQSNYGYTF. The CDR3 DNA reads as TGTGCCAGCAGCTTGGTCCAGTCTAACTATGGCTACACCTTC. Filled out from reference TRBV5-4 and TRBJ1-2, the complete variable domain reads ETGVTQSPTHLIKTRGQQVTLRCSSQSGHNTVSWYQQALGQGPQFIFQYYREEENGRGNFPPRFSGLQFPNYSSELNVNALELDDSALYLCASSLVQSNYGYTFGSGTRLTVV.

Only a few counts were recorded for this clone. This chain joins TRBV4-2 and TRBJ1-5; the D is unclear. V was pared by 4 bases and J by 3 bases, with 10 bases between. Germline V gene sequence: CDR1 LGHNA, CDR2 YNFKEQ. CDR3 length: 14 amino acids. In DNA form, the CDR3 reads TGTGCCAGCAGCCTCGGCGGCTCCAATCAGCCCCAGCATTTT. Translation gives CASSLGGSNQPQHF.

The chain joins TRBV5-6 to TRBJ2-5; possibly TRBD1 for D (6 bases). The CDR3 is 16 residues long. V lost 1 base and J lost 5, with 18 bases in between. Germline V gives CDR1 SGHDT, CDR2 YYEEEE. DNA of the CDR3: TGTGCCAGCAGCTTGAGGGCCTGGGGGCCAGGGGAGACCCAGTACTTC. Its translation is CASSLRAWGPGETQYF.

This sequence joins TRBV7-8 and TRBJ2-7; TRBD2 matches 8 bases. Germline V CDR1 and CDR2: SGHVS, FQNEAQ. V lost 5 bases and J lost 2; bases outside the gene matches: 2. CDR3 length equals 13 residues. The DNA for the CDR3 is TGTGCCAGCAGCCTGGGACTAGCCTACGAGCAGTACTTC. Translating it yields CASSLGLAYEQYF.

This rearrangement joins TRBV9 to TRBJ1-1; TRBD1 aligns across 7 bases. CDR3 length equals 14 residues. With 3 bases clipped from V and 1 base from J, the junction kept 3 bases outside the gene matches. Germline assignment: CDR1 SGDLS and CDR2 YYNGEE. The CDR3 spells CASSGQGTNTEAFF. CDR3 DNA sequence: TGTGCCAGCAGCGGACAGGGTACGAACACTGAAGCTTTCTTT.

The chain uses TRBV5-1 and TRBJ2-2; possibly TRBD1 for D (5 bases). Germline V gene data show CDR1 as SGHRS and CDR2 as YFSETQ. This CDR3 is 13 amino acids long. Between the trimmed V and J ends, which lost 0 bases and 6 bases, there was a span of 6 bases. CDR3 amino acids: CASSLGGAGELFF. CDR3 sequence (DNA): TGCGCCAGCAGCTTGGGGGGCGCCGGGGAGCTGTTTTTT.

CDR3 sequence: CASSPPGLAYEQYF. The CDR3, as DNA: TGTGCCAGCTCACCACCCGGACTAGCCTACGAGCAGTACTTC. This chain joins TRBV18 and TRBJ2-7; TRBD2 agrees at 7 bases. Germline V gene sequence: CDR1 KGHSH, CDR2 LQKENI. The CDR3 loop spans 14 amino acids. Trimming cost V 0 bases and J 2 bases; bases outside gene matches: 1.

The chain has TRBV14 and TRBJ2-5; D may be TRBD2 (6 bases). The CDR3 spans 14 residues. Trimming cost V 2 bases and J 7 bases, with 14 bases left between them. Germline CDR1 and CDR2: SGHDN and FVKESK. The CDR3 coding sequence is TGTGCCAGCAGCCAAATGGGGCAGGGAGGGACCCAGTACTTC. This gives the protein CASSQMGQGGTQYF.

The chain uses TRBV28 and TRBJ1-2, with D perhaps matching TRBD1 (5 bases). The CDR3 loop spans 14 amino acids. CDR1 is MDHEN, CDR2 SYDVKM, per germline. Trimming removed 8 bases at V and 7 bases at J, with 20 bases between. This CDR3 reads CASSNRGPGVGYTF. The CDR3 DNA reads TGTGCCAGCTCAAACCGGGGCCCTGGGGTTGGCTACACCTTC.

The gene calls are TRBV2 and TRBJ2-5; 8 bases are shared with TRBD2. V shed 7 bases, J shed 4 bases, and the junction held 11 bases outside the gene matches. The CDR3 consists of 15 residues. The germline V gene has CDR1 SNHLY and CDR2 FYNNEI. CDR3 protein: CASIAQAGVLETQYF. DNA of the CDR3: TGTGCCAGCATTGCCCAAGCGGGAGTCCTAGAGACCCAGTACTTC.